This is a list of T cell receptor beta chains from one sample in a study of blood T cell repertoires in COVID-19. Here immunoSEQ multiplex PCR was the method, and the copy in TCRdb shows in-frame clones only, minus some. The sample contains about 170,000 clones, roughly 85% of which appear only once. The sample comprised PBMCs or T cells enriched from blood (not recorded which). The source of these receptors is a woman between 70 and 85 years old in a cohort exposed to, infected with or recovered from COVID-19 (not recorded which). The CDR3 runs from the conserved cysteine through the conserved F or W. The D gene is left open where the match is weak. Only part of the rows carry a size: once, few, many, or a class if the clone is expanded.

>TRBV11-3|.|.|TRBJ2-5
CASSSTRPAVQETQYF
TGTGCCAGCAGCTCAACCCGTCCAGCGGTTCAAGAGACCCAGTACTTC
>TRBV3-1/TRBV3-2|few|.|TRBJ1-5
CASSQVGRGGNQPQHF
TGTGCCAGCAGCCAAGTGGGTAGGGGAGGAAATCAGCCCCAGCATTTT
>TRBV2|.|.|TRBJ2-7
CASSVMGPPVFGRYEQYF
TGTGCCAGCAGTGTAATGGGGCCGCCCGTTTTTGGACGCTACGAGCAGTACTTC
>TRBV4-1|.|TRBD2|TRBJ2-1
CASSQDTSGYNEQFF
TGCGCCAGCAGCCAAGATACTAGCGGTTACAATGAGCAGTTCTTC
>TRBV9|few|.|TRBJ1-3
CASSPQVFSGNTIYF
TGTGCCAGCAGCCCCCAGGTCTTCTCTGGAAACACCATATATTTT
>TRBV5-1|.|.|TRBJ1-5
CASSLYSPNQPQHF
TGCGCCAGCAGCTTATACAGTCCCAATCAGCCCCAGCATTTT
>TRBV5-8|few|TRBD1|TRBJ2-3
CASSWDRASTDTQYF
TGTGCCAGCAGCTGGGACAGGGCTTCCACAGATACGCAGTATTTT
>TRBV23-1|.|.|TRBJ2-5
CASSLGVQETQYF
TGCGCCAGCAGTCTCGGGGTCCAAGAGACCCAGTACTTC
>TRBV24-1|.|TRBD1|TRBJ1-2
CATSGIGQAYGYTF
TGTGCCACCAGCGGGATTGGACAGGCGTATGGCTACACCTTC
>TRBV10-3|.|TRBD1|TRBJ1-1
CAIRGTVFEAFF
TGTGCCATACGGGGGACAGTGTTCGAAGCTTTCTTT
>TRBV2|few|.|TRBJ2-7
CASSEDLGEQYF
TGTGCCAGCTCAGAGGATCTCGGCGAGCAGTACTTC
>TRBV12-5|.|.|TRBJ1-2
CASGTQTDYGYTF
TGTGCTAGTGGTACCCAAACAGACTATGGCTACACCTTC
>TRBV7-9|many|.|TRBJ2-2
CASSLESGRTGELFF
TGTGCCAGCAGCTTAGAGTCAGGGAGGACCGGGGAGCTGTTTTTT
>TRBV28|.|TRBD1|TRBJ2-1
CASSWPQGAGEQFF
TGTGCCAGCAGTTGGCCGCAGGGGGCGGGTGAGCAGTTCTTC
>TRBV11-3|.|.|TRBJ2-1
CASTKSLAFAYNEQFF
TGTGCCAGCACCAAATCCTTAGCGTTCGCCTACAATGAGCAGTTCTTC
>TRBV5-1|.|.|TRBJ2-7
CASSSGHADEQYF
TGCGCCAGCAGCTCCGGACACGCGGACGAGCAGTACTTC
>TRBV6-5|few|.|TRBJ2-2
CASGPINTGELFF
TGTGCCAGCGGCCCAATAAACACCGGGGAGCTGTTTTTT
>TRBV5-1|.|.|TRBJ2-7
CASSLEGAASRQQYF
TGCGCCAGCAGCTTGGAAGGGGCGGCCTCCCGCCAGCAGTACTTC
>TRBV9|once|TRBD1|TRBJ1-4
CASSVGPGGGEKLFF
TGTGCCAGCAGCGTAGGTCCAGGGGGCGGTGAAAAACTGTTTTTT
>TRBV5-3|few|TRBD1|TRBJ2-3
CARSMDRGPFPLDTDTQYF
TGTGCCAGAAGCATGGACAGGGGCCCCTTTCCCCTCGACACAGATACGCAGTATTTT